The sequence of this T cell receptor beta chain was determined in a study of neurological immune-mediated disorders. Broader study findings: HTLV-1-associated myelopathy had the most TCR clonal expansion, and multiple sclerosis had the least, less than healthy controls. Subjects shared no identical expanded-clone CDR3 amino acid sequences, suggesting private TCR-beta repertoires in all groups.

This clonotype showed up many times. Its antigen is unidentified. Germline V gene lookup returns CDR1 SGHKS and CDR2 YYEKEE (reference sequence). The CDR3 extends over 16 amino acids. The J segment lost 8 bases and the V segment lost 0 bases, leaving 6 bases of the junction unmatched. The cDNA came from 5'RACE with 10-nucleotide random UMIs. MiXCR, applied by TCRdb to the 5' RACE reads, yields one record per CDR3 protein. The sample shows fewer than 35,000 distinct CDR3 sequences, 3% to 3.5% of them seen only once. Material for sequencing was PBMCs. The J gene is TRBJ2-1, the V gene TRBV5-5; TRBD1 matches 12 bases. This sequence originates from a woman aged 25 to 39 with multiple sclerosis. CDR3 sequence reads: CASSLELGQGAYEQFF. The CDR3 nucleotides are TGTGCCAGCAGCTTGGAGTTGGGACAGGGGGCGTATGAGCAGTTCTTC.